Listed here are 20 T cell receptor beta chains from one sample, sequenced in a study of cytomegalovirus exposure and HLA in healthy donors. The table came from immunoSEQ multiplex PCR; TCRdb's copy has only in-frame clones and leaves some out. The table records about 400,000 clones, more than 80% of them present only once. Sequenced input: PBMCs. These receptors originate from a young woman in good health and CMV-seronegative.

The chain is built from TRBV4-1 and TRBJ2-1; TRBD1 agrees at 8 bases. The CDR3 runs 16 residues. Germline V CDR1 and CDR2: MGHRA, YSYEKL. V shed 0 bases, J shed 6 bases, and the junction held 7 bases outside the gene matches. Here the CDR3 DNA reads TGCGCCAGCAGCCAAGAACGGCGCACAGGGGGCAATGAGCAGTTCTTC. As protein: CASSQERRTGGNEQFF.

This chain links TRBV28 with TRBJ1-4; D is possibly TRBD1 (6 bases). CDR1 is MDHEN, CDR2 SYDVKM, per germline. The CDR3 length is 16 residues. Between the trimmed V and J ends, which lost 2 bases and 3 bases, there was a span of 13 bases. For the CDR3, the DNA is TGTGCCAGCAGTTTACCCCTGACAGGCTCTAATGAAAAACTGTTTTTT. Translated, it gives CASSLPLTGSNEKLFF.

The chain recombines TRBV28 with TRBJ2-3; D ambiguous. The CDR3 has 16 amino acids. The V and J ends lost 4 bases and 2 bases respectively, with 16 bases between them. Germline-derived CDR1 and CDR2 are MDHEN and SYDVKM. The CDR3 loop is CASSSASSLYTDTQYF. CDR3 nucleotides: TGTGCCAGCAGTTCCGCCTCCTCACTGTACACAGATACGCAGTATTTT.

The J gene is TRBJ2-1, the V gene TRBV5-1; D call uncertain. The V and J ends lost 4 bases and 6 bases respectively, with 8 bases between them. Germline values: CDR1 SGHRS, CDR2 YFSETQ. The CDR3 length is 12 residues. CDR3 region: CASSLVLNEQFF. The CDR3 DNA follows: TGCGCCAGCAGCCTAGTTCTCAATGAGCAGTTCTTC. Filled out from reference TRBV5-1 and TRBJ2-1, the complete variable domain reads KAGVTQTPRYLIKTRGQQVTLSCSPISGHRSVSWYQQTPGQGLQFLFEYFSETQRNKGNFPGRFSGRQFSNSRSEMNVSTLELGDSALYLCASSLVLNEQFFGPGTRLTVL.

This clone was counted once. V gene TRBV7-9 combines with J gene TRBJ2-7, with 12 nucleotides matching TRBD1. The J segment lost 4 bases and the V segment lost 7 bases, leaving 20 bases of the junction unmatched. Germline V gene lookup returns CDR1 SEHNR and CDR2 FQNEAQ (reference sequence). The CDR3 runs to 19 residues. The CDR3 coding sequence is TGTGCCAGCACCACTAACAACGGGACAGGGGGCGGTTTTGGATACGAGCAGTACTTC. Translating gives CASTTNNGTGGGFGYEQYF.

The V gene is TRBV7-9, the J gene TRBJ1-4, with TRBD1 as a possible D gene (5 bases). The CDR3 has 15 amino acids. CDR1 is SEHNR, CDR2 FQNEAQ, per germline (reference sequence). The germline V and J ends were trimmed by 5 bases and 8 bases, with 18 bases remaining between them. CDR3 sequence (DNA): TGTGCCAGCAGCACCCGGGGACTTCAAGGCGAAAAACTGTTTTTT. Protein sequence: CASSTRGLQGEKLFF.

The V call is TRBV27, the J call TRBJ1-3, with D uncertain. The ends were cut back, 0 bases at V and 2 bases at J, with 8 bases in the middle. Germline values: CDR1 MNHEY, CDR2 SMNVEV (reference sequence). This CDR3 is 15 amino acids long. This chain's CDR3 is CASSLSIGTGNTIYF. The DNA of the CDR3 is TGTGCCAGCAGTTTATCGATCGGGACTGGAAACACCATATATTTT.

Of note for this clone: The sample holds other DNA sequences that translate to the same CDR3. This chain connects TRBV7-3 to TRBJ2-5, with 7 bases aligning to TRBD1. Germline V lookup: CDR1 SGHTA, CDR2 FQGTGA. The CDR3 extends over 14 amino acids. J gave up 2 bases and V 4 bases, and 4 bases lay outside the gene matches. CDR3 residues: CASSSGTAQETQYF. DNA of the CDR3: TGTGCCAGCAGCTCCGGGACAGCACAAGAGACCCAGTACTTC.

This clone was detected only once. The chain links TRBV7-9 to TRBJ1-1; D is possibly TRBD1 (6 bases). In germline, CDR1 is SEHNR, CDR2 FQNEAQ (reference sequence). V lost 7 bases to trimming and J lost 1 base, with 13 bases between them. CDR3 length equals 14 residues. The DNA of the CDR3 is TGTGCCAGCATCCAGGACAGAACGAACACTGAAGCTTTCTTT. It yields the protein CASIQDRTNTEAFF.

V usage is TRBV5-1 and J usage is TRBJ2-2, with 14 bases matching TRBD2. The length of the CDR3 is 17 residues. V was clipped by 4 bases and J by 4 bases; unmatched bases: 6. The germline V gene encodes CDR1 SGHRS and CDR2 YFSETQ. This CDR3 reads CASSDGLAGGATGELFF. CDR3 coding DNA: TGCGCCAGCAGCGACGGACTAGCGGGAGGAGCCACCGGGGAGCTGTTTTTT.

This clone was seen once. The V and J genes are TRBV18 and TRBJ1-2; 8 bases are shared with TRBD1. The CDR3 has 13 residues. The V and J ends lost 5 bases and 7 bases, in that order; junction bases with no gene match: 6. Germline V CDR1 and CDR2: KGHSH, LQKENI. In nucleotides, the CDR3 is TGTGCCAGCTCATCTTCCCAGGGGGCTGGCTACACCTTC. It codes for CASSSSQGAGYTF.

The chain combines TRBV9 with TRBJ2-3, with D possibly TRBD2 on 6 matching bases. The V end was cut by 0 bases, the J end by 2 bases, with 16 bases between. This CDR3 has 17 amino acids. Germline values: CDR1 SGDLS, CDR2 YYNGEE. CDR3 coding DNA: TGTGCCAGCAGCGTAGCGGGCTCGGGGAGGATCACAGATACGCAGTATTTT. The encoded protein is CASSVAGSGRITDTQYF.

The chain is built from TRBV28 and TRBJ2-7; tentative D call: TRBD2 (5 bases). Trimming left V 9 bases short and J 6 bases short, with 9 bases between. This CDR3 region has 10 residues. From germline, CDR1 is MDHEN and CDR2 SYDVKM. CDR3 amino acids: CASLGSEQYF. The CDR3 DNA reads TGTGCCAGTTTGGGGAGCGAGCAGTACTTC.

The gene calls are TRBV2 and TRBJ1-1; D gene uncertain. V gave up 8 bases and J gave up 9 bases, with 13 bases separating them. This CDR3 region has 11 residues. In germline, CDR1 is SNHLY, CDR2 FYNNEI. CDR3 residues: CASGVGYKAFF. CDR3 nucleotides: TGTGCCAGCGGAGTGGGTTACAAAGCTTTCTTT.

This clone was counted a few times. The chain combines TRBV5-6 with TRBJ2-7, with a possible D match to TRBD1 (5 bases). V lost 1 base and J 2 bases, leaving 7 bases between the germline ends. This CDR3 has 13 amino acids. The germline V gene encodes CDR1 SGHDT and CDR2 YYEEEE. In nucleotides, the CDR3 is TGTGCCAGCAGCTTGTTGACAGCCTACGAGCAGTACTTC. Its protein product is CASSLLTAYEQYF.

The chain recombines TRBV18 with TRBJ2-1, with 9 nucleotides matching TRBD2. Losses at the gene ends were 3 bases for V and 5 bases for J; bases not matched to a gene: 14. This CDR3 is 18 amino acids long. Germline assignment: CDR1 KGHSH and CDR2 LQKENI. The CDR3 coding sequence is TGTGCCAGCTCACCGGAGCGGGGGGCGAAGGTAGGGCACAATGAGCAGTTCTTC. Its protein is CASSPERGAKVGHNEQFF.

The rearrangement uses TRBV7-8 and TRBJ2-3; 8 nucleotides align to TRBD2. The CDR3 is made up of 16 amino acids. J was trimmed by 2 bases and V by 5 bases; bases with no gene match: 9. CDR1 is SGHVS and CDR2 is FQNEAQ in the germline V gene. The CDR3 reads CASSPAVAGITDTQYF. The CDR3 region has the DNA TGTGCCAGCAGCCCGGCGGTAGCGGGGATCACAGATACGCAGTATTTT.

The chain links TRBV2 to TRBJ2-2; no definite D call. V was pared by 6 bases and J by 10 bases, with 9 bases between. The CDR3 is 11 amino acids. Germline loops: CDR1 SNHLY, CDR2 FYNNEI. The chain's CDR3 is CASSRVAELFF. CDR3 sequence (DNA): TGTGCCAGCAGCCGGGTTGCGGAGCTGTTTTTT.

V gene TRBV28 combines with J gene TRBJ1-2, with 8 positions matching TRBD1. CDR1 is MDHEN, CDR2 SYDVKM, per germline. The CDR3 sequence is 17 residues long. The junction had 15 bases not matched to a gene; V was cut back by 6 bases and J by 3 bases. The CDR3 loop reads CASSGVKNRGGYYGYTF. Here the CDR3 DNA reads TGTGCCAGCAGCGGAGTCAAAAACAGGGGGGGATACTATGGCTACACCTTC.

In DNA, the CDR3 is TGTGCCAGCAGTGGACGGACTAGCGGGGGGATTGTAGATACGCAGTATTTT. Amino acid sequence: CASSGRTSGGIVDTQYF. J is TRBJ2-3 and V is TRBV27; 14 nucleotides agree with TRBD2. V lost 5 bases and J lost 5; bases outside the gene matches: 9. This CDR3 region has 17 residues. Germline V CDR1 and CDR2: MNHEY, SMNVEV (reference sequence).